This TCR beta chain was obtained from a study of identifying expanded T cells in peripheral blood. Generated by immunoSEQ multiplex PCR, the TCRdb table keeps only in-frame clones and is missing some. The sample records around 100,000 clones, approximately 90% being singletons. V lost 6 bases, J lost 9 bases, and 9 bases lay in between. The V gene's germline CDR1 is SGHTA and CDR2 FQGNSA. The CDR3 runs to 11 residues. During the collection period, no donor immune events like infections were recorded. About this clone: Its target is not known.

General study results and limits: About 1.2 clones differed between technical replicates, versus 16.4 and 19 over time. Clone count variance between approximately two-week samples rose with total template count.

Sequences were obtained from blood. This sequence originates from a person between 18 and 69 years old in good health. The chain employs TRBV7-2 and TRBJ2-1; D uncertain. The CDR3 sequence is CASSYFGEQFF. Here the CDR3 DNA reads TGTGCCAGCAGTTATTTCGGTGAGCAGTTCTTC.